The 10 T cell receptor beta chains below come from one sample, sequenced in a study of T cells in Graves' hyperthyroidism and ophthalmopathy. Template material for amplifying TCR beta CDR3 regions consisted of RNA transcripts. HTBI primers were employed in a first-round RT-PCR of the TCR CDR3. TCRdb fed the multiplex PCR reads into MiXCR, producing one record per CDR3 protein. The table lists about 260,000 distinct CDR3 sequences, 22% of them singletons, with around 62% in the top ten. The sequenced material came from blood. These receptors were collected from a man aged 25-45 years with Graves' ophthalmopathy.

This clonotype was observed many times. This chain links TRBV30 with TRBJ2-7; D possibly uses TRBD1 or TRBD2 (5 bases each). This CDR3 contains 12 residues. V shed 0 bases and J shed 4 bases, with 7 bases lying between them. From germline, CDR1 is GTSNPN and CDR2 SVGIG (reference sequence). CDR3 residues: CAWSVEGYEQYF. The CDR3 bases are TGTGCCTGGAGTGTAGAGGGGTACGAGCAGTACTTC.

This clonotype was seen repeatedly, ten times or more. The genes are TRBV3-1 and TRBJ2-2; tentatively, D is TRBD2 (6 bases). Trimming took off 5 bases at V and 3 bases at J, with 13 bases between the two ends. The CDR3 consists of 15 residues. Germline V gene sequence: CDR1 LGHDT, CDR2 YNNKEL (reference sequence). CDR3 nucleotides: TGTGCCAGCAGCGTACGCGGGGCCCACACCGGGGAGCTGTTTTTT. This sequence encodes CASSVRGAHTGELFF.

The CDR3 DNA follows: TGTGCCAGCGCAGCGGGAGGGCCTTACGAGCAGTACTTC. Translation: CASAAGGPYEQYF. The genes are TRBV28 and TRBJ2-7; TRBD2 agrees at 10 bases. Per the germline V gene, CDR1 is MDHEN and CDR2 is SYDVKM. The junction had 5 bases not matched to a gene; V was cut back by 8 bases and J by 4 bases. This CDR3 has 13 amino acids.

J is TRBJ1-3 and V is TRBV18; D uncertain. Germline V gene data show CDR1 as KGHSH and CDR2 as LQKENI. The CDR3 is made up of 13 amino acids. V shed 6 bases and J shed 0 bases, with 6 bases lying between them. CDR3 amino acids: CASSDGSGNTIYF. DNA for the CDR3: TGTGCCAGCTCGGACGGCTCTGGAAACACCATATATTTT. Supplemented by reference TRBV18 and TRBJ1-3, the full variable domain reads NAGVMQNPRHLVRRRGQEARLRCSPMKGHSHVYWYRQLPEEGLKFMVYLQKENIIDESGMPKERFSAEFPKEGPSILRIQQVVRGDSAAYFCASSDGSGNTIYFGEGSWLTVV.

This clonotype has at least ten counts. V gene TRBV7-8 combines with J gene TRBJ1-2; D gene ambiguous. CDR1 and CDR2 (germline): SGHVS, FQNEAQ. The V and J ends lost 0 bases and 0 bases respectively, with 5 bases between them. The CDR3 is 14 residues long. DNA of the CDR3: TGTGCCAGCAGCTTAGCAATAGCTAACTATGGCTACACCTTC. Protein product: CASSLAIANYGYTF. Based on the CDR3 plus reference TRBV7-8 and TRBJ1-2, the full variable domain is GAGVSQSPRYKVAKRGQDVALRCDPISGHVSLFWYQQALGQGPEFLTYFQNEAQLDKSGLPSDRFFAERPEGSVSTLKIQRTQQEDSAVYLCASSLAIANYGYTFGSGTRLTVV.

This clonotype was recorded a few times. V usage is TRBV11-1 and J usage is TRBJ1-1; the D gene is possibly TRBD1 (6 bases). V shed 5 bases and J shed 2 bases, with 12 bases lying between them. This CDR3 contains 14 residues. The germline V gene encodes CDR1 SGHAT and CDR2 FQDESV (reference sequence). CDR3 in DNA: TGTGCCAGCAGCGGTCAGGGGCTAAACACTGAAGCTTTCTTT. This encodes CASSGQGLNTEAFF.

This clonotype has a count of ten or more. J is TRBJ1-1 and V is TRBV11-2, with 8 bases aligning to TRBD1. V was pared by 5 bases and J by 1 base, with 12 bases of the junction left unmatched. The CDR3 is 17 residues long. CDR1 is SGHAT and CDR2 is FQNNGV in the germline V gene. The chain's CDR3 is CASSPPPGGGRNTEAFF. CDR3 bases: TGTGCCAGCAGCCCGCCCCCAGGGGGCGGAAGGAACACTGAAGCTTTCTTT.

This chain connects TRBV12-5 to TRBJ1-5; TRBD1 is a possible D gene (5 bases). The CDR3 covers 14 residues. V was cut by 7 bases and J by 2 bases, with 12 bases left in between. In germline, CDR1 is LGHNT, CDR2 FRNRAP. This CDR3 reads CASALDRGNQPQHF. The DNA for the CDR3 is TGTGCTAGTGCCCTCGACAGAGGCAATCAGCCCCAGCATTTT.

This clonotype has more than one count but fewer than ten. This could be a read error, since a much larger clone is one nucleotide away. This chain connects TRBV13 to TRBJ1-4; 7 bases map to TRBD1. Germline V gives CDR1 PRHDT, CDR2 FYEKMQ (reference sequence). V trimming: 5 bases; J trimming: 3 bases; junction bases outside the gene matches: 15. This CDR3 is 18 amino acids long. The CDR3 DNA sequence: TGTGCCAGCAGCCCCAAAGGGGGCGGCGTATCAGCTAATGAAAAACTGTTTTTT. It encodes CASSPKGGGVSANEKLFF.

CDR3 sequence reads: CASSSRASGRAGASHEQYF. The CDR3 nucleotides read TGTGCCAGCAGTTCCCGGGCTAGCGGGAGGGCCGGTGCATCCCACGAGCAGTACTTC. The rearrangement joins TRBV27 to TRBJ2-7; 12 positions agree with TRBD2. This CDR3 has 19 residues. Trimming removed 4 bases from V and 5 bases from J; junction bases left unmatched: 18. Looked up from germline, CDR1 is MNHEY and CDR2 is SMNVEV (reference sequence).